This T cell receptor beta chain is from a study of OX40 agonist ivuxolimab in advanced cancers. People who had autoimmune disease history or systemic immunosuppression were excluded. Blood got drawn at baseline, again on cycle 4 day 1, and then on cycle 7 day 1. Method: immunoSEQ multiplex PCR; TCRdb's copy keeps in-frame clones and lacks some. The sample has roughly 77,000 clones, 81% seen once; the top ten hold 4.6%. The germline V gene encodes CDR1 SGHTA and CDR2 FQGNSA. The CDR3 consists of 16 residues. V was trimmed by 5 bases and J by 0 bases, leaving 14 bases between them. The receptor comes from an adult with an advanced solid tumor such as melanoma, head and neck, liver or kidney cancer. The rearrangement links TRBV7-2 to TRBJ2-1; maybe TRBD2 (6 bases). The sequences come from CD4+ or CD8+ T cells sorted from blood, collected in a trial of the OX40 agonist ivuxolimab. The CDR3: CASSPRGDNSYNEQFF. CDR3 DNA: TGTGCCAGCAGCCCTCGCGGGGATAACTCCTACAATGAGCAGTTCTTC. Full variable domain (remainder filled in from reference TRBV7-2 and TRBJ2-1): GAGVSQSPSNKVTEKGKDVELRCDPISGHTALYWYRQSLGQGLEFLIYFQGNSAPDKSGLPSDRFSAERTGGSVSTLTIQRTQQEDSAVYLCASSPRGDNSYNEQFFGPGTRLTVL.